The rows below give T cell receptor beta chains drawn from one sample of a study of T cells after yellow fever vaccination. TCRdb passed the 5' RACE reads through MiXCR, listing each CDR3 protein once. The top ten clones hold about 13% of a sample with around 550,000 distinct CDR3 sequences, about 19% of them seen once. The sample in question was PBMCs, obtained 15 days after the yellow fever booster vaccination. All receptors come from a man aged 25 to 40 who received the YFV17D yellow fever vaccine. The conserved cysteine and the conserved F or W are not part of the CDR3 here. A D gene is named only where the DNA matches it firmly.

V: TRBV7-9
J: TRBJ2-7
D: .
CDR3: ASSFTAAYEQY

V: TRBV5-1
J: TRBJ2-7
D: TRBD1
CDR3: ASTRQGASYEQY

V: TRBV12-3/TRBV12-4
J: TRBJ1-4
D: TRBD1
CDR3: ASRSTGAREKLF

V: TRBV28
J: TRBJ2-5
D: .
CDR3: ASSPHLGGRETQY

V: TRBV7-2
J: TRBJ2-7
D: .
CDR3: ASSLALLAGAHEQY

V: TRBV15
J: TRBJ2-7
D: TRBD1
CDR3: ATTDGQGETGGHEQY

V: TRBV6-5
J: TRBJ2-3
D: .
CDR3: ASSYLRTAGTDTQY

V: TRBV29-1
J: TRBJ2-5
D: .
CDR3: SAGGGETQY

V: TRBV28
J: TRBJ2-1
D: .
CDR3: ASVPAGTYNEQF

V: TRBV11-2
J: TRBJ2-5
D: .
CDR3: ASSLGPGGMLETQY

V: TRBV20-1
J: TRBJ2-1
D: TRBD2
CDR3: SATSGRGGAYNEQF

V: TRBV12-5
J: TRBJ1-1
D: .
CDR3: ASGPGGGGTEAF

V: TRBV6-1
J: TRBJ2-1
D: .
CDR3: ASSKTGAYNEQF

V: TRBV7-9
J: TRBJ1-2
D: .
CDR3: ASSPSQAPFYGYT

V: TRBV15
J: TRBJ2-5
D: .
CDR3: ATSRLPVGGRTETQY

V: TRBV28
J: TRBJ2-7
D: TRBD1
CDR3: ASSLDRGKPSSYEQY

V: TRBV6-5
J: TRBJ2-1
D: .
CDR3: ASSHGLSNEQF

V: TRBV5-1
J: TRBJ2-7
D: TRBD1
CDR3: ASSSTGTGLVGPYEQY